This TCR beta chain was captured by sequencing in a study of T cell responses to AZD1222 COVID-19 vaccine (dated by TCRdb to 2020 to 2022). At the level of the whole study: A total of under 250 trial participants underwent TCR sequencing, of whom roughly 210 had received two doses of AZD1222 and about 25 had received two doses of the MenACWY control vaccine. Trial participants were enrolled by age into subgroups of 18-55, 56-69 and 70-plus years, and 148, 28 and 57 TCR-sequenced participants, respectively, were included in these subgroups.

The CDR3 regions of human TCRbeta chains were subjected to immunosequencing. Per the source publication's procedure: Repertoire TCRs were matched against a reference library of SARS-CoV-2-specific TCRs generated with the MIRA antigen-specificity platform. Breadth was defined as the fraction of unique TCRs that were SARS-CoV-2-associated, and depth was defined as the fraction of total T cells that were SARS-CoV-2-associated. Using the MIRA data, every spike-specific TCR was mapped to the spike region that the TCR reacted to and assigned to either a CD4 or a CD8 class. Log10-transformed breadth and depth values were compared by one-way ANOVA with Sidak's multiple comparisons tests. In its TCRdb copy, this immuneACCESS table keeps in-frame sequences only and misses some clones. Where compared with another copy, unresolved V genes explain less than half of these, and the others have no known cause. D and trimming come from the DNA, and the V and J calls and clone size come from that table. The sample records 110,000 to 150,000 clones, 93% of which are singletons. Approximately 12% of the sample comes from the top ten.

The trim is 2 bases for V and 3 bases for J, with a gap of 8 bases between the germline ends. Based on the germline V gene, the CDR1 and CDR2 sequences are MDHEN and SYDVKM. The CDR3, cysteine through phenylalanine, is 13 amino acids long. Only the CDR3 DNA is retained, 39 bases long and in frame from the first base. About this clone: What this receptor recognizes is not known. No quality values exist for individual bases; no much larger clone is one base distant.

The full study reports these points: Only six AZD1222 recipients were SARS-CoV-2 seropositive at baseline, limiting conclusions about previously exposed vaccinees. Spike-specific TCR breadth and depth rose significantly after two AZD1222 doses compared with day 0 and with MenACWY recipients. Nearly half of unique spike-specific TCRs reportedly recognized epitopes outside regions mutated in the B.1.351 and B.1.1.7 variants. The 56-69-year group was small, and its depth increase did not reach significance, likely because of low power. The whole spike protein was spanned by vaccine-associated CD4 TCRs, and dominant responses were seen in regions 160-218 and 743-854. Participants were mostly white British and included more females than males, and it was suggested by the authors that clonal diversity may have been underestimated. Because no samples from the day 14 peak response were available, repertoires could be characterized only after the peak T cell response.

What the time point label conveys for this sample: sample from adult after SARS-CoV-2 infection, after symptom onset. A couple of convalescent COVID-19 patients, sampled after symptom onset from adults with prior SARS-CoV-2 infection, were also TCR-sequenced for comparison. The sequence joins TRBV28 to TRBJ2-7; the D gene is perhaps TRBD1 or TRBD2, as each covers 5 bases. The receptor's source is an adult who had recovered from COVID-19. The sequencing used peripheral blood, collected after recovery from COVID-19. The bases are TGTGCCAGCAGTTTAGGGGACCGCTACGAGCAGTACTTC. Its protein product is CASSLGDRYEQYF.